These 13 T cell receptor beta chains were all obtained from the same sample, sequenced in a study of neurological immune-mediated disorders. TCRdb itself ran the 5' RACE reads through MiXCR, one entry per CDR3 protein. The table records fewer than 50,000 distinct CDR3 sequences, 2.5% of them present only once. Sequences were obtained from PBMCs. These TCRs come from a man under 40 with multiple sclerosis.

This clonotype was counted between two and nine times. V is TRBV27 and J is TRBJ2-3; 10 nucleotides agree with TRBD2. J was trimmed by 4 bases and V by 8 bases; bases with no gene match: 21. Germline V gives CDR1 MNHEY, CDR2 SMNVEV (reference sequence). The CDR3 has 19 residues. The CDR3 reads CASQDQSTHIGLAADTQYF. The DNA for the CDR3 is TGTGCCAGCCAAGACCAATCGACGCATATAGGACTAGCGGCAGATACGCAGTATTTT.

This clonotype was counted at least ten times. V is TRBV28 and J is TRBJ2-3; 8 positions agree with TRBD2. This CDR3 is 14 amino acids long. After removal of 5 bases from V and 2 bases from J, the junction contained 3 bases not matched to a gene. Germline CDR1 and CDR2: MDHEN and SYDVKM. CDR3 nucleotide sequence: TGTGCCAGCAGTCCTAGCGGGTTCACAGATACGCAGTATTTT. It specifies CASSPSGFTDTQYF.

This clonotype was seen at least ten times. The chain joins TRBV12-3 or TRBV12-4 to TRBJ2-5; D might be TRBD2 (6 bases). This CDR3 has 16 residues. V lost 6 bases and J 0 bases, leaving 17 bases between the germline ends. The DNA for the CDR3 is TGTGCCAGCAGACCGATGGGACTTAGGTACCAAGAGACCCAGTACTTC. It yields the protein CASRPMGLRYQETQYF.

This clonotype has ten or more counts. CDR3 protein: CASSHPGLAGVEQYF. The CDR3 DNA reads as TGTGCCAGCAGCCACCCGGGACTAGCGGGTGTTGAGCAGTACTTC. The rearrangement links TRBV14 to TRBJ2-7, with 12 bases matching TRBD2. This CDR3 is 15 amino acids long. CDR1 and CDR2 from the germline V gene are SGHDN and FVKESK. V dropped 3 bases and J dropped 7; count of bases not matched to a gene: 7.

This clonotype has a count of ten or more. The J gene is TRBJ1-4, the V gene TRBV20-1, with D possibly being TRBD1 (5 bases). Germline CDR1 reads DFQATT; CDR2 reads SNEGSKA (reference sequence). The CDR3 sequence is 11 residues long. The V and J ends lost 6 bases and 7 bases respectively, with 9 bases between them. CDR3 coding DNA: TGCAGTGCCTGGGGACTTGAAAAACTGTTTTTT. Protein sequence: CSAWGLEKLFF.

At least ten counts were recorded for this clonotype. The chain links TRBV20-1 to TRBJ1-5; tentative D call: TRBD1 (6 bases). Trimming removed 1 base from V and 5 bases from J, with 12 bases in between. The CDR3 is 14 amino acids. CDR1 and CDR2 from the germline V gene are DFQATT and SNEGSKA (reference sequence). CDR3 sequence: CSARGSGEYQPQHF. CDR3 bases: TGCAGTGCTAGAGGGTCAGGGGAATATCAGCCCCAGCATTTT.

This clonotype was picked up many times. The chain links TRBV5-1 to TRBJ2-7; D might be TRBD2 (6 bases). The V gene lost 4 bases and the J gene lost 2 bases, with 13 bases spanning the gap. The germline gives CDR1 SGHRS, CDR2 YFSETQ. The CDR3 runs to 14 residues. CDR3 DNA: TGCGCCAGCAGCCCCAGACGGGAGACCTACGAGCAGTACTTC. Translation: CASSPRRETYEQYF.

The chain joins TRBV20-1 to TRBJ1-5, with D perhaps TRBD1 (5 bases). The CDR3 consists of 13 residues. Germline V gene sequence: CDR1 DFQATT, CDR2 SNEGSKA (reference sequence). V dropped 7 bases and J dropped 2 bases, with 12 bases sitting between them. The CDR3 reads CSGKGPGNQPQHF. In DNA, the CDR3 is TGCAGTGGAAAGGGGCCAGGCAATCAGCCCCAGCATTTT.

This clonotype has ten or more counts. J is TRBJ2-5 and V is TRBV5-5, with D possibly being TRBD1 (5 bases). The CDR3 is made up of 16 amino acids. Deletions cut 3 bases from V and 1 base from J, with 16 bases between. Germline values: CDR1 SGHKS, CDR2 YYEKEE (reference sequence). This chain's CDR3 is CASSSNAGQGQETQYF. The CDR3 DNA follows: TGTGCCAGCAGCTCCAATGCTGGTCAGGGCCAAGAGACCCAGTACTTC.

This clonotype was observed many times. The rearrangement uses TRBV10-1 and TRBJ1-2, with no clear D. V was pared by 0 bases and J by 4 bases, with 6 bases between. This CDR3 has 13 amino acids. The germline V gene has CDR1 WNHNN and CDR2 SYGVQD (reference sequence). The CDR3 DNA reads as TGCGCCAGCAGTGAGTCCCTTCTCTATGGCTACACCTTC. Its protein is CASSESLLYGYTF.

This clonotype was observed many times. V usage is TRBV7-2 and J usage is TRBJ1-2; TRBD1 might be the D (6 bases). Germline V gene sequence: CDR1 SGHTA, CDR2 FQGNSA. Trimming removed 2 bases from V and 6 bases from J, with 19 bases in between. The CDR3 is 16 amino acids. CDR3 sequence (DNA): TGTGCCAGCAGCTTACACCACACAGGGTTTGGGGATGGCTACACCTTC. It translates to CASSLHHTGFGDGYTF.

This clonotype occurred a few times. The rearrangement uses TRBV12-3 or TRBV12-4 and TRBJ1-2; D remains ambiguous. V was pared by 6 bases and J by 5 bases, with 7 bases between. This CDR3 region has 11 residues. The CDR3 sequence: CASSFQYGYTF. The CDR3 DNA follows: TGTGCCAGCAGCTTCCAGTATGGCTACACCTTC.

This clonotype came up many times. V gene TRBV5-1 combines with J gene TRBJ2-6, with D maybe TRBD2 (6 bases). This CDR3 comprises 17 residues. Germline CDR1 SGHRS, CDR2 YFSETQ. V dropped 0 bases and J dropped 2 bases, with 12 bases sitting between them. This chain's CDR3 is CASSLAIVAAGANVLTF. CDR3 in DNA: TGCGCCAGCAGCTTGGCCATCGTAGCGGCTGGGGCCAACGTCCTGACTTTC.